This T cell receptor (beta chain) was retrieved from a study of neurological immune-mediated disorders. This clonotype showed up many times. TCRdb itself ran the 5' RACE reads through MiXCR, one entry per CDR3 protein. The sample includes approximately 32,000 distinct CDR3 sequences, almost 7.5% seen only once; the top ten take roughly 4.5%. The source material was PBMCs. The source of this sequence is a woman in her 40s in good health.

The CDR3 DNA is TGTGCCAGCAGCTTAATCGAGGGCTACGAGCAGTACTTC. This gives the protein CASSLIEGYEQYF. J is TRBJ2-7 and V is TRBV7-3; maybe TRBD2 (5 bases). Germline V gene lookup returns CDR1 SGHTA and CDR2 FQGTGA. Trimming left V 1 base short and J 3 bases short, with 7 bases between. This CDR3 region has 13 residues.